The next 30 T cell receptor beta chains were all read from a single sample in a study of T cells after yellow fever vaccination. TCRdb itself ran the 5' RACE reads through MiXCR, one entry per CDR3 protein. The sample holds 250,000 to 400,000 distinct CDR3 sequences; about 4% are singletons and the top ten take about 26%. This sample comprised PBMCs, obtained 5 days after the yellow fever booster vaccination. The receptors were gathered from a man younger than 30 who received the YFV17D yellow fever vaccine.

The chain joins TRBV6-6 to TRBJ1-6; no clear D gene. Looked up from germline, CDR1 is MNHNY and CDR2 is SVGAGI (reference sequence). With 8 bases removed from V and 7 bases from J, the gap between germline ends came to 15 bases. The CDR3 has 14 residues. The CDR3 loop is CASSPPESNSPLHF. CDR3 DNA: TGTGCCAGCTCCCCCCCAGAAAGCAATTCACCCCTCCACTTT.

This clonotype has at least ten counts. The chain uses TRBV19 and TRBJ2-1, with 7 bases aligning to TRBD2. Unmatched junction bases numbered 6, after V lost 6 bases and J lost 4 bases. CDR3 size: 14 residues. The V gene's germline CDR1 is LNHDA and CDR2 SQIVND (reference sequence). This chain's CDR3 is CASSSGVPYNEQFF. The DNA for the CDR3 is TGTGCCAGTAGCAGCGGGGTACCTTACAATGAGCAGTTCTTC.

Only a few counts were recorded for this clonotype. J is TRBJ2-5 and V is TRBV20-1; 9 positions agree with TRBD2. The CDR3 sequence is 16 residues long. The germline CDR1 and CDR2 sequences are DFQATT and SNEGSKA (reference sequence). The V and J ends lost 6 bases and 1 base, in that order; junction bases with no gene match: 12. CDR3 sequence reads: CSARQASGAFQETQYF. The CDR3 nucleotides read TGCAGTGCCCGCCAGGCTAGCGGGGCATTCCAAGAGACCCAGTACTTC.

This clonotype was observed a handful of times. The V call is TRBV20-1, the J call TRBJ1-2; D ambiguous. This CDR3 has 12 residues. From germline, CDR1 is DFQATT and CDR2 SNEGSKA (reference sequence). The ends were cut back, 6 bases at V and 8 bases at J, with 16 bases in the middle. The CDR3 sequence is CSAIYGKNGYTF. The CDR3 DNA reads TGCAGTGCCATATACGGGAAGAACGGCTACACCTTC.

The sample holds many counts of this clonotype. CDR3 amino acids: CSVVQETAYGYTF. The CDR3 nucleotides read TGCAGCGTTGTCCAGGAGACAGCATATGGCTACACCTTC. The chain combines TRBV29-1 with TRBJ1-2; the D gene is possibly TRBD1 (5 bases). This CDR3 has 13 amino acids. V was cut by 4 bases and J by 5 bases, with 14 bases left in between. Germline CDR1 and CDR2: SQVTM and ANQGSEA.

This clonotype has just a few counts. The chain employs TRBV28 and TRBJ1-4; D is perhaps TRBD1 (5 bases). The CDR3 sequence is 15 residues long. V dropped 6 bases and J dropped 7 bases, with 18 bases sitting between them. Germline V gene sequence: CDR1 MDHEN, CDR2 SYDVKM. The CDR3 protein is CASRPRGGRGEKLFF. The DNA of the CDR3 is TGTGCCAGCAGACCCCGTGGGGGAAGGGGTGAAAAACTGTTTTTT.

This clonotype was counted many times. J is TRBJ2-5 and V is TRBV5-1; 10 bases line up with TRBD2. Germline values: CDR1 SGHRS, CDR2 YFSETQ. The J segment lost 1 base and the V segment lost 3 bases, leaving 18 bases of the junction unmatched. The CDR3 sequence is 20 residues long. The CDR3, as DNA: TGCGCCAGCAGCTCGACAGGGGCGAAGGCTAGCGGGGGATCCCAAGAGACCCAGTACTTC. Translated, it gives CASSSTGAKASGGSQETQYF.

The V and J genes are TRBV14 and TRBJ1-2; D gene ambiguous. Germline CDR1 reads SGHDN; CDR2 reads FVKESK. Trimming took 2 bases from V and 2 from J, leaving 12 bases between them. This CDR3 has 15 amino acids. In nucleotides, the CDR3 is TGTGCCAGCAGCCAACTTGGGAATTCGAACTATGGCTACACCTTC. Translating it yields CASSQLGNSNYGYTF.

As for this clonotype: The junction shows a germline mismatch at one end, possibly a read error. The chain carries TRBV12-3 or TRBV12-4 and TRBJ1-2, with unresolved D. The CDR3 length is 13 residues. CDR3 DNA: TGTGCCATCAGTTTCGGGCAGACCTATGGCTACACCTTC. This encodes CAISFGQTYGYTF.

The chain recombines TRBV5-1 with TRBJ1-4; D unclear. The CDR3 runs to 16 residues. The ends were cut back, 3 bases at V and 0 bases at J, with 12 bases in the middle. Germline V gene sequence: CDR1 SGHRS, CDR2 YFSETQ. The CDR3 sequence: CASSSGLIATNEKLFF. In DNA, the CDR3 is TGCGCCAGCAGCTCAGGACTTATTGCAACTAATGAAAAACTGTTTTTT.

The gene calls are TRBV5-6 and TRBJ2-7; TRBD1 matches 11 bases. The junction had 5 bases not matched to a gene; V was cut back by 0 bases and J by 6 bases. CDR1 and CDR2 (germline): SGHDT, YYEEEE. CDR3 length: 15 amino acids. The CDR3 spells CASSLGGQGGTEQYF. CDR3 coding DNA: TGTGCCAGCAGCTTGGGGGGACAGGGGGGAACCGAGCAGTACTTC.

At least ten counts were recorded for this clonotype. The chain links TRBV7-2 to TRBJ2-5; 9 bases are a match to TRBD2. The germline CDR1 and CDR2 sequences are SGHTA and FQGNSA. This CDR3 has 17 amino acids. V trimming: 4 bases; J trimming: 4 bases; junction bases outside the gene matches: 13. The CDR3 loop reads CASSSSSGGGGSETQYF. CDR3 bases: TGTGCCAGCAGCTCATCATCGGGCGGGGGGGGATCAGAGACCCAGTACTTC.

In this sample, this clonotype turned up many times. V usage is TRBV25-1 and J usage is TRBJ2-2; 11 bases match TRBD1. Trimming cost V 5 bases and J 7 bases; bases outside gene matches: 9. Germline CDR1 is MGHDK and CDR2 is SYGVNS. The CDR3 is made up of 16 amino acids. CDR3 protein: CASSKTLGQGDGELFF. CDR3 bases: TGTGCCAGCAGTAAGACGTTGGGACAGGGGGACGGGGAGCTGTTTTTT.

This clonotype showed up just a few times. A read error may account for a junction end that differs from germline. The chain is built from TRBV27 and TRBJ2-7, with D unresolved. The germline CDR1 and CDR2 sequences are MNHEY and SMNVEV (reference sequence). CDR3 size: 9 residues. CDR3 DNA: TGTGCCAGCAGTCTCGGACGGCACTTC. Its translation: CASSLGRHF.

CDR3 amino acids: CASSEGGGLQETQYF. CDR3 sequence (DNA): TGCGCCAGCAGTGAAGGCGGGGGCCTCCAAGAGACCCAGTACTTC. The V call is TRBV10-2, the J call TRBJ2-5, with D possibly matching TRBD2 (7 bases). The CDR3 loop spans 15 amino acids. V was pared by 3 bases and J by 1 base, with 12 bases between. Germline V CDR1 and CDR2: WSHSY, SAAADI.

This clonotype was seen a few times. The chain links TRBV5-1 to TRBJ1-4; 8 bases fit TRBD1. Germline V lookup: CDR1 SGHRS, CDR2 YFSETQ. The CDR3 loop spans 15 amino acids. V lost 4 bases to trimming and J lost 8 bases; unmatched junction nucleotides: 10. The CDR3 DNA sequence: TGCGCCAGCAGCACAACGACAGGGGCTGGGGAAAAACTGTTTTTT. Protein: CASSTTTGAGEKLFF.

The rearrangement links TRBV12-3 or TRBV12-4 to TRBJ1-2; maybe TRBD1 (6 bases). V lost 1 base to trimming and J lost 6 bases, with 9 bases between them. The CDR3 is 13 amino acids. CDR3 region: CASSLGTANGYTF. In DNA, the CDR3 is TGTGCCAGCAGTTTAGGGACAGCTAATGGCTACACCTTC.

DNA of the CDR3: TGTGCCAGCAGTATACGGACAGGGTGGGCCGGGGAGCTGTTTTTT. Its translation: CASSIRTGWAGELFF. This chain uses TRBV2 with TRBJ2-2; 8 bases match TRBD1. The CDR3 extends over 15 amino acids. J was trimmed by 6 bases and V by 5 bases; bases with no gene match: 8. Germline V CDR1 and CDR2: SNHLY, FYNNEI.

This clonotype was seen a few times. V is TRBV20-1 and J is TRBJ2-3, with unresolved D. The CDR3 runs to 13 residues. Germline V lookup: CDR1 DFQATT, CDR2 SNEGSKA (reference sequence). V dropped 3 bases and J dropped 4 bases, with 11 bases sitting between them. CDR3 amino acids: CSASPQGSDTQYF. CDR3 nucleotides: TGCAGTGCTAGCCCCCAAGGGTCAGATACGCAGTATTTT.

The V and J genes are TRBV7-9 and TRBJ1-2; D might be TRBD1 (5 bases). CDR1 and CDR2 from the germline V gene are SEHNR and FQNEAQ (reference sequence). The CDR3 has 16 residues. V gave up 5 bases and J gave up 8 bases, with 24 bases separating them. CDR3 bases: TGTGCCAGCAGCCAACCGGAAGGGGTACCCGTATTCGGCTACACCTTC. As protein: CASSQPEGVPVFGYTF.

J is TRBJ1-5 and V is TRBV18; no definite D call. Germline values: CDR1 KGHSH, CDR2 LQKENI. Trimming stripped 2 bases from V and 8 bases from J, with 13 bases between. The CDR3 runs to 14 residues. CDR3 in DNA: TGTGCCAGCTCACCAATAGGGCCGGATAAGCCCCAGCATTTT. Translated, it gives CASSPIGPDKPQHF.

This clonotype occurred many times. The CDR3 sequence: CASSLAPISGGGRWEQYF. CDR3 nucleotide sequence: TGTGCCAGCAGTTTAGCGCCAATTTCCGGGGGGGGCCGGTGGGAGCAGTACTTC. The rearrangement joins TRBV12-3 or TRBV12-4 to TRBJ2-7, with TRBD2 matching over 8 bases. There are 18 residues in the CDR3. V lost 0 bases and J lost 7; bases outside the gene matches: 17.

This clonotype has just a few counts. The V and J genes are TRBV28 and TRBJ1-5; 10 nucleotides match TRBD1. V lost 2 bases and J lost 7; bases outside the gene matches: 14. The germline V gene has CDR1 MDHEN and CDR2 SYDVKM. The CDR3 covers 18 residues. The DNA of the CDR3 is TGTGCCAGCAGTTTACGTCCCTGGGACAGGGGAAGGGGACAGCCCCAGCATTTT. Its protein is CASSLRPWDRGRGQPQHF.

This chain joins TRBV7-2 and TRBJ2-3; 8 nucleotides agree with TRBD2. Germline trimming cut 4 bases from V and 0 bases from J; bases unmatched to any gene: 12. CDR3 length equals 18 residues. CDR1 SGHTA and CDR2 FQGNSA come from the germline V gene. The CDR3 loop reads CASSSPYLGTRSTDTQYF. The CDR3 coding sequence is TGTGCCAGCAGCTCACCTTACCTCGGGACTAGGAGCACAGATACGCAGTATTTT. Full variable domain (missing parts from reference TRBV7-2 and TRBJ2-3): GAGVSQSPSNKVTEKGKDVELRCDPISGHTALYWYRQSLGQGLEFLIYFQGNSAPDKSGLPSDRFSAERTGGSVSTLTIQRTQQEDSAVYLCASSSPYLGTRSTDTQYFGPGTRLTVL.

This chain links TRBV12-3 or TRBV12-4 with TRBJ2-5; 11 positions agree with TRBD1. J was trimmed by 5 bases and V by 1 base; bases with no gene match: 6. This CDR3 comprises 16 residues. CDR3 bases: TGTGCCAGCAGTTTAGTCGGGGACAGGGGGTTTGAGACCCAGTACTTC. It yields the protein CASSLVGDRGFETQYF.

V and J are TRBV6-5 and TRBJ1-5; the D gene is possibly TRBD1 (6 bases). Trimming removed 2 bases at V and 0 bases at J, with 8 bases between. This CDR3 has 15 residues. Germline CDR1 reads MNHEY; CDR2 reads SVGAGI. For the CDR3, the DNA is TGTGCCAGCAGTTACGCAGGGGATAGCAATCAGCCCCAGCATTTT. Amino acids: CASSYAGDSNQPQHF.

This chain uses TRBV6-5 with TRBJ1-1; 7 bases match TRBD1. Trimming took 4 bases from V and 0 from J; bases not matched to a gene: 5. This CDR3 has 15 amino acids. Germline values: CDR1 MNHEY, CDR2 SVGAGI. DNA of the CDR3: TGTGCCAGCAGTTGGACAGGTAACATGAACACTGAAGCTTTCTTT. This encodes CASSWTGNMNTEAFF.

This clonotype showed up just a few times. The chain is built from TRBV15 and TRBJ1-2; D not certain. The CDR3 extends over 14 amino acids. Germline V lookup: CDR1 LNHNV, CDR2 YYDKDF (reference sequence). Trimming took 1 base from V and 4 from J, leaving 10 bases between them. In nucleotides, the CDR3 is TGTGCCACCAGCAGAGGGGGAGGGTTCTATGGCTACACCTTC. Amino acids: CATSRGGGFYGYTF. Using reference TRBV15 and TRBJ1-2 for the parts outside the CDR3, the full variable domain is DAMVIQNPRYQVTQFGKPVTLSCSQTLNHNVMYWYQQKSSQAPKLLFHYYDKDFNNEADTPDNFQSRRPNTSFCFLDIRSPGLGDTAMYLCATSRGGGFYGYTFGSGTRLTVV.

This clonotype was seen a few times. The rearrangement uses TRBV5-5 and TRBJ2-2, with TRBD1 matching 7 bases. Germline trimming cut 1 base from V and 4 bases from J; bases unmatched to any gene: 7. Germline CDR1 and CDR2: SGHKS and YYEKEE (reference sequence). The CDR3 runs 16 residues. The CDR3 sequence is CASSLFRTGVTGELFF. Written as DNA, the CDR3 is TGTGCCAGCAGCTTGTTCCGGACAGGAGTCACCGGGGAGCTGTTTTTT.

This clonotype has more than one count but fewer than ten. CDR3 nucleotide sequence: TGTGCCAGCAGCCTGGGACTGGGAGTTGAAGCTTTCTTT. The encoded protein is CASSLGLGVEAFF. The chain employs TRBV11-2 and TRBJ1-1; a weak D match, TRBD1 (5 bases). V lost 5 bases, J lost 7 bases, and 14 bases lay in between. The CDR3 consists of 13 residues. Germline V gene data show CDR1 as SGHAT and CDR2 as FQNNGV.